This T cell receptor beta chain was captured by sequencing in a study of blood T cells in healthy people across ages. For the second PCR, which ran for 7 to 11 cycles, a sample-barcoded 5' primer and a J-beta primer mix were used. MiXCR was run by TCRdb on the 5' RACE reads, yielding one entry per CDR3 protein. The sample consists of about 720,000 distinct CDR3 sequences, about a fifth of them appearing once. The germline V and J ends were trimmed by 3 bases and 0 bases, with 11 bases remaining between them. The CDR3 is 15 residues long. The germline CDR1 and CDR2 sequences are SGHAT and FQNNGV. The rearrangement links TRBV11-2 to TRBJ2-5; tentative D call: TRBD2 (7 bases). The sample comprised blood. The clonotype comes from a man in his 70s in good health. DNA for the CDR3: TGTGCCAGCAGCTTCGGGGGGCTAAACCAAGAGACCCAGTACTTC. Translation gives CASSFGGLNQETQYF.